Each of the 21 T cell receptor beta chains below was sequenced from the same sample in a study of shared clonotypes between healthy human individuals. Sequencing was performed with immunoSEQ multiplex PCR; in TCRdb, only in-frame clones are kept and a portion is missing. The sample records 2 million to 2.5 million clones, approximately 95% being singletons. The specimen sequenced was naive CD4+ T cells from PBMCs. Subset noted: CD45RA+ positively selected. These receptor sequences come from a man in his late teens or twenties in good health. Some clones in this sample may be carry-over from other donors' samples.

The chain joins TRBV5-1 to TRBJ2-1; possible D gene TRBD1, 6 bases. The length of the CDR3 is 16 residues. Trimming removed 4 bases from V and 1 base from J, with 15 bases in between. From germline, CDR1 is SGHRS and CDR2 YFSETQ. The CDR3 DNA follows: TGCGCCAGCAGCCCTCAAGAGGGGGATTCCTACAATGAGCAGTTCTTC. As protein: CASSPQEGDSYNEQFF.

This chain connects TRBV11-2 to TRBJ2-3; the D gene is possibly TRBD2 (5 bases). This CDR3 spans 15 amino acids. Germline V gene lookup returns CDR1 SGHAT and CDR2 FQNNGV. V lost 2 bases to trimming and J lost 3 bases, with 12 bases between them. The CDR3 region has the DNA TGTGCCAGCAGCTTATTAGGACTGCATACAGATACGCAGTATTTT. This sequence encodes CASSLLGLHTDTQYF.

The rearrangement uses TRBV15 and TRBJ2-5, with 9 bases matching TRBD2. The V segment lost 1 base and the J segment 2 bases; nucleotides outside the gene matches: 8. CDR1 and CDR2 from the germline V gene are LNHNV and YYDKDF (reference sequence). The CDR3 is 17 amino acids. The CDR3 DNA sequence: TGTGCCACCAGCAGAGGGACCGGGACTAGCCATCAAGAGACCCAGTACTTC. This gives the protein CATSRGTGTSHQETQYF.

This clone appeared once. V and J are TRBV10-3 and TRBJ1-5; D is uncertain. Germline CDR1 ENHRY, CDR2 SYGVKD. The CDR3 is made up of 15 amino acids. Trimming removed 0 bases at V and 5 bases at J, with 11 bases between. The CDR3 sequence is CAISESLGLDQPQHF. DNA for the CDR3: TGTGCCATCAGTGAGTCGCTGGGCCTTGATCAGCCCCAGCATTTT.

As DNA, the CDR3 is TGTGCCAGCAGTTTGTCGGGACTACAGTACAATGAGCAGTTCTTC. Amino acids: CASSLSGLQYNEQFF. The V gene is TRBV28, the J gene TRBJ2-1; TRBD2 matches 7 bases. The CDR3 has 15 amino acids. CDR1 and CDR2 (germline): MDHEN, SYDVKM. With 3 bases clipped from V and 4 bases from J, the junction kept 6 bases outside the gene matches.

The chain links TRBV5-1 to TRBJ2-7; TRBD1 matches at 7 bases. Germline CDR1 and CDR2: SGHRS and YFSETQ. J lost 2 bases, V lost 4 bases, and 6 bases had no gene match. The CDR3 runs 14 residues. CDR3 loop: CASSPGQQTYEQYF. CDR3 coding DNA: TGCGCCAGCAGCCCGGGACAGCAAACCTACGAGCAGTACTTC.

This chain connects TRBV7-2 to TRBJ2-3; possibly TRBD2 for D (7 bases). In germline, CDR1 is SGHTA, CDR2 FQGNSA. This CDR3 spans 13 amino acids. The ends were cut back, 7 bases at V and 3 bases at J, with 11 bases in the middle. The CDR3 region has the DNA TGTGCCAGCAATGAGGGGGGGACAGATACGCAGTATTTT. Amino acid sequence: CASNEGGTDTQYF.

A note on this clone: Additional DNA sequences in this sample encode the identical CDR3. This chain joins TRBV28 and TRBJ1-2; 8 bases line up with TRBD1. After removal of 6 bases from V and 3 bases from J, the junction contained 3 bases not matched to a gene. CDR3 length: 13 residues. Germline assignment: CDR1 MDHEN and CDR2 SYDVKM. CDR3 loop: CASSPQGDYGYTF. In DNA form, the CDR3 reads TGTGCCAGCAGCCCACAGGGGGACTATGGCTACACCTTC.

The V call is TRBV7-2, the J call TRBJ2-5; unclear D gene. This CDR3 region has 14 residues. The V and J ends lost 8 bases and 0 bases respectively, with 13 bases between them. The germline V gene encodes CDR1 SGHTA and CDR2 FQGNSA. The DNA of the CDR3 is TGTGCCAGCTGCCGAGGCCCTAACCAAGAGACCCAGTACTTC. This gives the protein CASCRGPNQETQYF.

V usage is TRBV19 and J usage is TRBJ1-5; tentative D call: TRBD1 (5 bases). The CDR3 covers 15 residues. V shed 4 bases and J shed 1 base, with 11 bases lying between them. Looked up from germline, CDR1 is LNHDA and CDR2 is SQIVND (reference sequence). The CDR3 bases are TGTGCCAGTAGTACCCAGGGAGGAAGCAATCAGCCCCAGCATTTT. The encoded protein is CASSTQGGSNQPQHF. Drawing the rest from reference TRBV19 and TRBJ1-5, the complete variable domain is DGGITQSPKYLFRKEGQNVTLSCEQNLNHDAMYWYRQDPGQGLRLIYYSQIVNDFQKGDIAEGYSVSREKKESFPLTVTSAQKNPTAFYLCASSTQGGSNQPQHFGDGTRLSIL.

The chain joins TRBV6-6 to TRBJ2-7; perhaps TRBD2 as D (5 bases). Per germline, CDR1 MNHNY and CDR2 SVGAGI (reference sequence). The germline V and J ends were trimmed by 6 bases and 6 bases, with 12 bases remaining between them. The CDR3 sequence is 12 residues long. The CDR3 nucleotides read TGTGCCAGCAGCCCCGTCGGGGTCGAGCAGTACTTC. Protein sequence: CASSPVGVEQYF.

V and J are TRBV7-9 and TRBJ2-5; either TRBD1 or TRBD2 may fit D (5 bases each). Germline assignment: CDR1 SEHNR and CDR2 FQNEAQ (reference sequence). This CDR3 is built from 17 residues. Trimming removed 0 bases at V and 3 bases at J, with 17 bases between. The CDR3 DNA is TGTGCCAGCAGCTTAGCCCTGGGGCCTGGGCGGGAAGAGACCCAGTACTTC. As protein: CASSLALGPGREETQYF.

J is TRBJ2-2 and V is TRBV7-9; the match to TRBD2 covers 7 bases. CDR3 length: 15 amino acids. Germline V CDR1 and CDR2: SEHNR, FQNEAQ (reference sequence). The ends lost 5 bases at V and 0 bases at J; junction bases unmatched: 3. CDR3 residues: CASSRSGTNTGELFF. The DNA of the CDR3 is TGTGCCAGCAGCCGGAGCGGGACGAACACCGGGGAGCTGTTTTTT.

This clone has just a few counts. The rearrangement uses TRBV2 and TRBJ1-5; TRBD1 is a possible D gene (5 bases). The CDR3 is 15 amino acids. Germline-derived CDR1 and CDR2 are SNHLY and FYNNEI. V dropped 6 bases and J dropped 2 bases, with 14 bases sitting between them. DNA of the CDR3: TGTGCCAGCAGGGCAGGGTTAGGGGGCAATCAGCCCCAGCATTTT. Its protein is CASRAGLGGNQPQHF. The entire variable domain, with the rest obtained from reference TRBV2 and TRBJ1-5, is as follows: EPEVTQTPSHQVTQMGQEVILRCVPISNHLYFYWYRQILGQKVEFLVSFYNNEISEKSEIFDDQFSVERPDGSNFTLKIRSTKLEDSAMYFCASRAGLGGNQPQHFGDGTRLSIL.

This clone came up a few times. The sample has other DNA sequences that encode this CDR3 too. The chain has TRBV28 and TRBJ2-6, with D perhaps matching TRBD2 (5 bases). Germline loops: CDR1 MDHEN, CDR2 SYDVKM. The CDR3 is 15 amino acids. V dropped 1 base and J dropped 2 bases, with 6 bases sitting between them. CDR3 in amino acids: CASSLSGAGANVLTF. The CDR3 nucleotides read TGTGCCAGCAGTTTATCCGGGGCTGGGGCCAACGTCCTGACTTTC.

V is TRBV25-1 and J is TRBJ2-7; D is unresolved. Per germline, CDR1 MGHDK and CDR2 SYGVNS. The CDR3 has 14 amino acids. V was clipped by 2 bases and J by 4 bases, with 12 bases between them. Here the CDR3 DNA reads TGTGCCAGCAGTGAACCTGGGCCCGTTTACGAGCAGTACTTC. Translation: CASSEPGPVYEQYF.

The chain combines TRBV6-4 with TRBJ1-1; no clear D gene. From germline, CDR1 is MRHNA and CDR2 SNTAGT. This CDR3 is 15 amino acids long. V was clipped by 4 bases and J by 1 base, with 13 bases between them. CDR3 in amino acids: CASSVRWGANTEAFF. CDR3 nucleotides: TGTGCCAGCAGTGTCCGTTGGGGAGCGAACACTGAAGCTTTCTTT.

The rearrangement links TRBV11-2 to TRBJ1-1; 8 bases align to TRBD1. The V gene end was trimmed by 5 bases and the J gene end by 0 bases; junction bases not matched to a gene: 5. This CDR3 comprises 15 residues. The germline gives CDR1 SGHAT, CDR2 FQNNGV. The CDR3 coding sequence is TGTGCCAGCAGCCCTTGGACAGGGATGAACACTGAAGCTTTCTTT. Its protein product is CASSPWTGMNTEAFF.

This sequence joins TRBV28 and TRBJ1-6, with D unresolved. CDR1 is MDHEN and CDR2 is SYDVKM in the germline V gene. Trimming pared 3 bases from V and 0 bases from J, leaving 9 bases between. The CDR3 is 16 amino acids. CDR3: CASSFSLSSYNSPLHF. Written as DNA, the CDR3 is TGTGCCAGCAGTTTTTCACTTAGCTCCTATAATTCACCCCTCCACTTT.

This chain connects TRBV28 to TRBJ1-2, with D unclear. The germline CDR1 and CDR2 sequences are MDHEN and SYDVKM. The V end was cut by 5 bases, the J end by 6 bases, with 7 bases between. This CDR3 is built from 11 residues. DNA for the CDR3: TGTGCCAGCAGTGGAGAACATGGCTACACCTTC. It encodes CASSGEHGYTF.

V and J are TRBV29-1 and TRBJ1-5; TRBD1 is a possible D gene (5 bases). In germline, CDR1 is SQVTM, CDR2 ANQGSEA. The CDR3 runs to 13 residues. The V end was cut by 8 bases, the J end by 7 bases, with 18 bases between. DNA of the CDR3: TGCAGCCCGAGGGCAGGGCAAGGACAGCCCCAGCATTTT. It yields the protein CSPRAGQGQPQHF.